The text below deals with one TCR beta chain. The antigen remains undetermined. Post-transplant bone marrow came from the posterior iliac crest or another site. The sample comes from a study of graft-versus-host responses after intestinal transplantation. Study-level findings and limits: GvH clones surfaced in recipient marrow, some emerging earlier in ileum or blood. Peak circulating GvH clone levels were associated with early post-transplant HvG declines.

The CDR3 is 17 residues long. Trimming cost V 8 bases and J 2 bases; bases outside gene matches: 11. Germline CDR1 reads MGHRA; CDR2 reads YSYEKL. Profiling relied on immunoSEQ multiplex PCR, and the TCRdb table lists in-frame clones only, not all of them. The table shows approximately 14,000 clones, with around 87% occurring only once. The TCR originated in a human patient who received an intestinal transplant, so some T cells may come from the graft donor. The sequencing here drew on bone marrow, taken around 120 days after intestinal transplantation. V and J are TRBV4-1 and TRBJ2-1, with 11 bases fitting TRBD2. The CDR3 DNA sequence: TGCGCCAGCCGGCCCATAGCGGGAGGGGGCACCTACAATGAGCAGTTCTTC. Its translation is CASRPIAGGGTYNEQFF.